Shown below are 10 T cell receptor beta chains from a single sample sequenced in a study of cytomegalovirus exposure and HLA in healthy donors. Using immunoSEQ multiplex PCR, the repertoire was profiled, and TCRdb retains in-frame clones only, with some absent. The sample lists about 160,000 clones, around nine tenths occurring once. The source material was PBMCs. Every receptor here comes from a man aged 18 to 30 in good health and CMV-seronegative.

The chain recombines TRBV28 with TRBJ2-5; D possibly corresponds to TRBD1 (5 bases). From germline, CDR1 is MDHEN and CDR2 SYDVKM. V lost 4 bases and J lost 0, with 18 bases in between. The CDR3 is 17 amino acids. This chain's CDR3 is CASSSGVDSLYQETQYF. CDR3 sequence (DNA): TGTGCCAGCAGTTCCGGAGTTGACAGTTTGTACCAAGAGACCCAGTACTTC.

The V call is TRBV7-2, the J call TRBJ2-7, with TRBD1 as a possible D gene (6 bases). This CDR3 region has 14 residues. Trimming shortened V by 5 bases and J by 4 bases, and 15 bases separated the two germline ends. CDR1 is SGHTA and CDR2 is FQGNSA in the germline V gene. The CDR3 region is CASSVTTGSYEQYF. CDR3 in DNA: TGTGCCAGCAGCGTCACGACAGGATCGTACGAGCAGTACTTC.

The chain recombines TRBV27 with TRBJ2-1; a weak D match, TRBD2 (6 bases). The germline V gene encodes CDR1 MNHEY and CDR2 SMNVEV (reference sequence). The V end was cut by 5 bases, the J end by 3 bases, with 20 bases between. This CDR3 has 17 residues. The CDR3 is CASSPPSWGLDYNEQFF. For the CDR3, the DNA is TGTGCCAGCAGTCCCCCCTCTTGGGGACTTGACTACAATGAGCAGTTCTTC.

In this sample, this clone turned up once. This chain uses TRBV28 with TRBJ2-5; D is undetermined. Trimming pared 6 bases from V and 1 base from J, leaving 9 bases between. The CDR3 spans 13 residues. CDR1 and CDR2 from the germline V gene are MDHEN and SYDVKM. CDR3 residues: CASSPTGQETQYF. The CDR3 DNA sequence: TGTGCCAGCAGCCCGACGGGCCAAGAGACCCAGTACTTC. Supplemented by reference TRBV28 and TRBJ2-5, the full variable domain reads DVKVTQSSRYLVKRTGEKVFLECVQDMDHENMFWYRQDPGLGLRLIYFSYDVKMKEKGDIPEGYSVSREKKERFSLILESASTNQTSMYLCASSPTGQETQYFGPGTRLLVL.

The V call is TRBV19, the J call TRBJ1-5; D gene unclear. The length of the CDR3 is 15 residues. V lost 3 bases to trimming and J lost 3 bases, with 12 bases between them. CDR1 and CDR2 (germline): LNHDA, SQIVND (reference sequence). This CDR3 is CASSIQRHSNQPQHF. The CDR3 DNA reads as TGTGCCAGTAGTATTCAGCGGCACTCCAATCAGCCCCAGCATTTT.

The genes are TRBV29-1 and TRBJ2-5; 8 positions match TRBD2. After removal of 3 bases from V and 5 bases from J, the junction contained 5 bases not matched to a gene. The CDR3 has 13 amino acids. Germline values: CDR1 SQVTM, CDR2 ANQGSEA. CDR3 sequence reads: CSVEPGGGETQYF. CDR3 DNA: TGCAGCGTTGAGCCGGGGGGGGGCGAGACCCAGTACTTC.

This chain links TRBV6-5 with TRBJ2-3; 7 nucleotides match TRBD1. From germline, CDR1 is MNHEY and CDR2 SVGAGI. Trimming at V came to 7 bases and at J to 4 bases, leaving 8 bases not matched to a gene. This CDR3 is 14 amino acids long. The CDR3 DNA is TGTGCCAGCAACCTAGGGGGCCCTGCAGATACGCAGTATTTT. Translating gives CASNLGGPADTQYF.

The CDR3 reads CASLTGTGLIGYGYTF. Here the CDR3 DNA reads TGTGCCAGCTTAACCGGGACAGGGTTAATTGGCTATGGCTACACCTTC. The rearrangement joins TRBV28 to TRBJ1-2, with TRBD1 matching 9 bases. The CDR3 totals 16 residues. The germline V gene has CDR1 MDHEN and CDR2 SYDVKM. The trim removed 8 bases at V and 4 bases at J, leaving 14 bases unmatched.

The genes are TRBV10-3 and TRBJ1-1; 10 bases are shared with TRBD1. Losses at the gene ends were 2 bases for V and 10 bases for J; bases not matched to a gene: 16. Germline assignment: CDR1 ENHRY and CDR2 SYGVKD. The CDR3 is 17 residues long. CDR3 DNA sequence: TGTGCCATCAGTGAGATGGGGACAGGGGAGTCGGGGTTAGTAGCTTTCTTT. Its translation is CAISEMGTGESGLVAFF.

V gene TRBV28 combines with J gene TRBJ1-2; a possible D gene is TRBD1 (5 bases). The CDR3 runs 12 residues. V dropped 2 bases and J dropped 8 bases, with 9 bases sitting between them. Germline assignment: CDR1 MDHEN and CDR2 SYDVKM. The CDR3 reads CASSLLDRGYTF. CDR3 coding DNA: TGTGCCAGCAGTTTACTTGACAGAGGCTACACCTTC.